One and the same sample provided the 18 T cell receptor beta chains below, sequenced in a study of T-cell reconstitution after alpha-beta-depleted transplantation in children. A library of TCRbeta sequences, prepared with unique molecular identifiers, was generated. MiXCR was run by TCRdb on the PCR reads, yielding one entry per CDR3 protein. Seen here are a few hundred thousand distinct CDR3 sequences, about 9.4% observed once, and the top ten hold 2% to 3%. Sequenced material: PBMCs from the stem cell graft donor, taken from the stem cell graft. These receptor sequences come from a human donor who donated a stem cell graft to a child with acute lymphoblastic leukemia.

This clonotype has ten or more counts. The rearrangement uses TRBV20-1 and TRBJ2-1; TRBD1 matches 8 bases. This CDR3 is 13 amino acids long. V gave up 6 bases and J gave up 4 bases; unmatched junction bases: 5. From germline, CDR1 is DFQATT and CDR2 SNEGSKA (reference sequence). The CDR3 DNA is TGCAGTGCGATGGACAGGGAATACAATGAGCAGTTCTTC. This sequence encodes CSAMDREYNEQFF.

This clonotype was seen a handful of times. This chain connects TRBV7-8 to TRBJ2-5; 7 bases match TRBD2. The CDR3 loop spans 16 amino acids. Per the germline V gene, CDR1 is SGHVS and CDR2 is FQNEAQ. V lost 7 bases, J lost 5 bases, and 16 bases stayed unmatched. The CDR3 nucleotides are TGTGCCAGCATCCCAGAGGCGGGAGCGCTAGGGGAGACCCAGTACTTC. Translation gives CASIPEAGALGETQYF.

This clonotype has more than one count but fewer than ten. The rearrangement uses TRBV12-3 or TRBV12-4 and TRBJ2-1; 7 bases match TRBD2. This CDR3 is built from 18 residues. Unmatched junction bases numbered 14, after V lost 3 bases and J lost 3 bases. The DNA of the CDR3 is TGTGCCAGCAGTTTTCGCAAGTGGGAGGGCCAGTACTACAATGAGCAGTTCTTC. Translating it yields CASSFRKWEGQYYNEQFF.

The chain employs TRBV12-3 or TRBV12-4 and TRBJ1-5, with TRBD1 as a possible D gene (6 bases). V lost 5 bases and J 4 bases, leaving 12 bases between the germline ends. This CDR3 spans 14 amino acids. Here the CDR3 reads CASSIGTPNQPQHF. Here the CDR3 DNA reads TGTGCCAGCAGTATCGGGACACCTAATCAGCCCCAGCATTTT.

This clonotype has a handful of counts. The chain has TRBV5-1 and TRBJ1-6; 8 nucleotides align to TRBD1. V was pared by 4 bases and J by 8 bases, with 8 bases of the junction left unmatched. Germline V gene sequence: CDR1 SGHRS, CDR2 YFSETQ. The length of the CDR3 is 15 residues. CDR3 loop: CASSGTGEGYSPLHF. The CDR3 DNA reads as TGCGCCAGCAGCGGGACAGGCGAGGGCTATTCACCCCTCCACTTT.

This sequence joins TRBV20-1 and TRBJ1-5; D ambiguous. The V gene's germline CDR1 is DFQATT and CDR2 SNEGSKA (reference sequence). With 3 bases removed from V and 5 bases from J, the gap between germline ends came to 14 bases. The CDR3 runs 14 residues. CDR3 sequence: CSARSGSPDQPQHF. The CDR3 DNA is TGCAGTGCTAGGTCCGGGTCCCCTGATCAGCCCCAGCATTTT.

This chain connects TRBV20-1 to TRBJ2-1; 9 bases map to TRBD1. V shed 0 bases and J 2 bases; nucleotides not matched to a gene: 2. Germline CDR1 is DFQATT and CDR2 is SNEGSKA (reference sequence). The CDR3 extends over 15 amino acids. This chain's CDR3 is CSAREYRGPYNEQFF. The CDR3 region has the DNA TGCAGTGCTAGAGAGTACAGGGGGCCCTACAATGAGCAGTTCTTC.

The chain carries TRBV3-1 and TRBJ2-2; TRBD2 matches 7 bases. The germline V gene encodes CDR1 LGHDT and CDR2 YNNKEL (reference sequence). The V gene end was trimmed by 0 bases and the J gene end by 4 bases; junction bases not matched to a gene: 11. The CDR3 spans 18 residues. As DNA, the CDR3 is TGTGCCAGCAGCCAAGATATGGGCGGGAGCCGTCCCACCGGGGAGCTGTTTTTT. As protein: CASSQDMGGSRPTGELFF.

This clonotype was observed many times. This sequence joins TRBV14 and TRBJ2-7, with 8 bases matching TRBD1. With 0 bases clipped from V and 3 bases from J, the junction kept 7 bases outside the gene matches. The CDR3 runs 16 residues. The V gene's germline CDR1 is SGHDN and CDR2 FVKESK. CDR3 in amino acids: CASSQESYRGFYEQYF. The CDR3 region has the DNA TGTGCCAGCAGCCAAGAAAGCTACAGGGGGTTCTACGAGCAGTACTTC.

In DNA, the CDR3 is TGTGCCAGCAGCCCCGGGACTAGCGGGAGCATCACCTACAATGAGCAGTTCTTC. It encodes CASSPGTSGSITYNEQFF. This chain uses TRBV4-2 with TRBJ2-1, with 14 bases identical to TRBD2. The V segment lost 4 bases and the J segment 2 bases; nucleotides outside the gene matches: 7. This CDR3 spans 18 amino acids. Looked up from germline, CDR1 is LGHNA and CDR2 is YNFKEQ.

This clonotype was observed a few times. The rearrangement links TRBV27 to TRBJ1-2; D might be TRBD1 (6 bases). The germline V gene has CDR1 MNHEY and CDR2 SMNVEV (reference sequence). V shed 8 bases and J shed 7 bases, with 23 bases lying between them. The CDR3 loop spans 15 amino acids. The CDR3 protein is CASGLDENRVRGYTF. CDR3 nucleotide sequence: TGTGCCAGCGGACTAGACGAGAACAGGGTGCGTGGCTACACCTTC.

This clonotype was counted many times. The genes are TRBV28 and TRBJ1-1; D not certain. Germline V lookup: CDR1 MDHEN, CDR2 SYDVKM. This CDR3 spans 13 amino acids. V was pared by 2 bases and J by 0 bases, with 4 bases between. The CDR3 spells CASSLKLNTEAFF. The CDR3 DNA reads TGTGCCAGCAGTTTAAAGCTGAACACTGAAGCTTTCTTT.

At least ten counts were recorded for this clonotype. V is TRBV20-1 and J is TRBJ1-5; a weak D match, TRBD1 (6 bases). Germline CDR1 reads DFQATT; CDR2 reads SNEGSKA (reference sequence). Trimming shortened V by 0 bases and J by 0 bases, and 15 bases separated the two germline ends. The CDR3 covers 17 residues. The CDR3 protein is CSARDQRTENSNQPQHF. The CDR3 nucleotides read TGCAGTGCTAGAGATCAACGGACAGAGAATAGCAATCAGCCCCAGCATTTT.

This clonotype was picked up a small number of times. J is TRBJ2-7 and V is TRBV7-9; D is tentatively TRBD1 or TRBD2 (5 bases each). V was cut by 2 bases and J by 1 base, with 12 bases left in between. This CDR3 spans 15 amino acids. The germline V gene has CDR1 SEHNR and CDR2 FQNEAQ (reference sequence). CDR3 loop: CASSLPGRRSYEQYF. DNA for the CDR3: TGTGCCAGCAGCTTACCGGGACGTCGGTCCTACGAGCAGTACTTC.

This chain joins TRBV4-1 and TRBJ1-2, with 8 bases aligning to TRBD1. V lost 0 bases, J lost 4 bases, and 7 bases stayed unmatched. This CDR3 spans 16 amino acids. The germline gives CDR1 MGHRA, CDR2 YSYEKL. CDR3 nucleotides: TGCGCCAGCAGCCAAGAGGACAGGGCATTCGGCTATGGCTACACCTTC. It yields the protein CASSQEDRAFGYGYTF.

This clonotype was picked up a small number of times. The rearrangement joins TRBV28 to TRBJ1-2, with 7 bases matching TRBD1. The CDR3 sequence is 15 residues long. V was pared by 6 bases and J by 3 bases, with 10 bases of the junction left unmatched. The V gene's germline CDR1 is MDHEN and CDR2 SYDVKM. For the CDR3, the DNA is TGTGCCAGCAGCGGGAGACAGGGAGGATACTATGGCTACACCTTC. Its translation: CASSGRQGGYYGYTF.

The chain is built from TRBV12-3 or TRBV12-4 and TRBJ1-4; D uncertain. This CDR3 comprises 14 residues. Trimming shortened V by 2 bases and J by 8 bases, and 12 bases separated the two germline ends. The CDR3 DNA reads as TGTGCCAGCAGTTTAAATGGGCGAGGGGAAAAACTGTTTTTT. The encoded protein is CASSLNGRGEKLFF.

The V and J genes are TRBV4-1 and TRBJ2-1; TRBD2 matches at 9 bases. Germline-derived CDR1 and CDR2 are MGHRA and YSYEKL. Trimming cost V 0 bases and J 8 bases; bases outside gene matches: 8. The CDR3 length is 16 residues. The CDR3 is CASSQEGASGTYEQFF. CDR3 DNA: TGCGCCAGCAGCCAAGAGGGAGCTAGCGGGACCTATGAGCAGTTCTTC.